The clone carrying this T cell receptor beta chain was seen many times. Its matching antigen is unknown. The data were taken from a study of T cell repertoires in cytomegalovirus infection. CDR3 length: 19 residues. With V trimmed by 5 bases and J by 0 bases, 12 bases remained unmatched. Germline lookup yields CDR1 SGHAT and CDR2 FQNNGV. TCRdb used MiXCR to reprocess the reads, holding one entry per CDR3 protein. The table includes around 110,000 distinct CDR3 sequences, 10% detected once. Study outcomes and limitations: Across the ex vivo response, the dominant clonotypes were HLA-C-restricted CMV-specific TCR beta clonotypes.

This chain joins TRBV11-2 and TRBJ2-6; 8 bases map to TRBD1. Material: PBMCs, sequenced either directly or after in vitro stimulation (not recorded which). The origin of this receptor is a human donor in good health (CMV status not recorded). Some clones in this sample may be carry-over from other donors' samples. CDR3 in amino acids: CASSLTFGTGGSGANVLTF. CDR3 nucleotide sequence: TGTGCCAGCAGCCTGACATTTGGGACAGGCGGCTCTGGGGCCAACGTCCTGACTTTC.